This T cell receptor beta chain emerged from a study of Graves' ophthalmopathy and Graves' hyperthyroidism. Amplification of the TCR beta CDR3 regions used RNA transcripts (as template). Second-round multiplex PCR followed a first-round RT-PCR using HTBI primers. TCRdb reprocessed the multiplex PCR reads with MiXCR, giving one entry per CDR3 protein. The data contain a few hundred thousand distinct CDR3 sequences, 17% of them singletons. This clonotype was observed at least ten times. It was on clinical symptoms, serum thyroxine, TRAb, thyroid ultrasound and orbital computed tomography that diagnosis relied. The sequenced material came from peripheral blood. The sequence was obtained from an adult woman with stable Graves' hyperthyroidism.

Here the CDR3 DNA reads TGTGCCAGCAGTATCCTGGACCAGAACACCGGGGAGCTGTTTTTT. As protein: CASSILDQNTGELFF. V and J are TRBV28 and TRBJ2-2; D not resolved. The CDR3 runs to 15 residues. The V gene's germline CDR1 is MDHEN and CDR2 SYDVKM. V dropped 5 bases and J dropped 1 base, with 11 bases sitting between them.